The 25 T cell receptor beta chains below come from one sample, sequenced in a study of response to subunit inactivated influenza vaccine. TCRdb reanalysed the RT-PCR reads using MiXCR and keeps one entry per CDR3 protein. Among hundreds of thousands of distinct CDR3 sequences listed, approximately 15% were seen once. The sequenced sample was PBMCs from blood, obtained 14 to 15 days before vaccination. The receptors were gathered from a man aged 45-60 years who received an inactivated influenza vaccine.

This clonotype was seen only a few times. This chain joins TRBV20-1 and TRBJ2-4; 15 bases line up with TRBD2. V lost 0 bases to trimming and J lost 1 base; unmatched junction nucleotides: 7. Germline V lookup: CDR1 DFQATT, CDR2 SNEGSKA (reference sequence). CDR3 length: 19 amino acids. CDR3 in amino acids: CSARDRTSGGAWAKNIQYF. In nucleotides, the CDR3 is TGCAGTGCTAGAGACCGGACTAGCGGGGGGGCTTGGGCCAAAAACATTCAGTACTTC.

This clonotype has only a few counts. The chain joins TRBV6-5 to TRBJ1-4; D is uncertain. Trimming stripped 6 bases from V and 7 bases from J, with 9 bases between. The CDR3 contains 12 residues. CDR1 and CDR2 (germline): MNHEY, SVGAGI. The CDR3, as DNA: TGTGCCAGCAGCTCACAAGGTGAAAAACTGTTTTTT. Its translation is CASSSQGEKLFF.

The table lists this clonotype with many counts. The CDR3 DNA sequence: TGTGCCAGCAGCTTAGCGGACGTCGGAGGTGCGTTCTTC. This sequence encodes CASSLADVGGAFF. The rearrangement uses TRBV7-2 and TRBJ2-1, with D perhaps TRBD2 (5 bases). Trimming left V 0 bases short and J 15 bases short, with 15 bases between. This CDR3 is 13 amino acids long. Looked up from germline, CDR1 is SGHTA and CDR2 is FQGNSA.

This clonotype was found a few times. Germline and junction disagree at one end, which may indicate a read error. The genes are TRBV29-1 and TRBJ1-2; 8 positions match TRBD1. This CDR3 is built from 12 residues. Looked up from germline, CDR1 is SQVTM and CDR2 is ANQGSEA. CDR3 sequence reads: CSVDKDRVFAPF. In nucleotides, the CDR3 is TGCAGCGTTGATAAGGACAGGGTTTTTGCGCCATTC.

The chain has TRBV12-3 or TRBV12-4 and TRBJ2-1, with 10 bases lining up with TRBD1. This CDR3 contains 15 residues. Trimming removed 2 bases from V and 7 bases from J; junction bases left unmatched: 5. The DNA for the CDR3 is TGTGCCAGCAGTTTATACCGGGACAGGGGAAATGAGCAGTTCTTC. Translated: CASSLYRDRGNEQFF.

This clonotype was observed a handful of times. The chain combines TRBV11-2 with TRBJ2-3; 14 nucleotides agree with TRBD2. Looked up from germline, CDR1 is SGHAT and CDR2 is FQNNGV. After removal of 5 bases from V and 2 bases from J, the junction contained 6 bases not matched to a gene. This CDR3 has 17 amino acids. The CDR3 loop is CASSAGTSGSYTDTQYF. CDR3 nucleotide sequence: TGTGCCAGCAGCGCAGGGACTAGCGGGAGTTACACAGATACGCAGTATTTT.

As DNA, the CDR3 is TGCAGTGCGCGGACTAGTCCCTTAGCCAAAAACATTCAGTACTTC. Its protein is CSARTSPLAKNIQYF. The gene calls are TRBV20-1 and TRBJ2-4; 7 positions match TRBD2. The CDR3 extends over 15 amino acids. Germline V gene data show CDR1 as DFQATT and CDR2 as SNEGSKA (reference sequence). V was clipped by 6 bases and J by 0 bases; unmatched bases: 8.

The sample holds a few counts of this clonotype. The V and J genes are TRBV18 and TRBJ1-1; possibly TRBD1 for D (6 bases). This CDR3 is built from 17 residues. Trimming cost V 3 bases and J 0 bases, with 17 bases left between them. Germline CDR1 and CDR2: KGHSH and LQKENI. The CDR3 DNA sequence: TGTGCCAGCTCACCGCCAACTGGGGGCATCATGAACACTGAAGCTTTCTTT. It translates to CASSPPTGGIMNTEAFF.

This sequence joins TRBV3-1 and TRBJ2-5; D possibly corresponds to TRBD1 (5 bases). Per the germline V gene, CDR1 is LGHDT and CDR2 is YNNKEL (reference sequence). The germline V and J ends were trimmed by 5 bases and 2 bases, with 15 bases remaining between them. The CDR3 runs to 15 residues. The CDR3 region has the DNA TGTGCCAGCAGCACAAGACCTCAGGGACAAGAGACCCAGTACTTC. It translates to CASSTRPQGQETQYF.

This clonotype was counted between two and nine times. V and J are TRBV6-2 or TRBV6-3 and TRBJ2-1; 12 bases are a match to TRBD2. Trimming cost V 6 bases and J 2 bases; bases outside gene matches: 14. The germline CDR1 and CDR2 sequences are MNHEY and SVGEGT. This CDR3 is built from 19 residues. The CDR3 loop reads CASSHWRSSGRGAYNEQFF. The CDR3 coding sequence is TGTGCCAGCAGCCATTGGCGATCTAGCGGGAGGGGAGCCTACAATGAGCAGTTCTTC.

This clonotype came up a few times. The rearrangement joins TRBV29-1 to TRBJ1-2, with TRBD1 as a possible D gene (5 bases). Germline V gene data show CDR1 as SQVTM and CDR2 as ANQGSEA. CDR3 length: 13 amino acids. Trimming pared 6 bases from V and 5 bases from J, leaving 16 bases between. The chain's CDR3 is CSVAGKGSYGYTF. The CDR3 nucleotides read TGCAGCGTCGCCGGTAAGGGGTCGTATGGCTACACCTTC.

V gene TRBV25-1 combines with J gene TRBJ2-1; the D gene is possibly TRBD2 (6 bases). The V gene lost 4 bases and the J gene lost 0 bases, with 13 bases spanning the gap. Germline V gene sequence: CDR1 MGHDK, CDR2 SYGVNS. The CDR3 spans 16 residues. The CDR3 nucleotides read TGTGCCAGCAGTGTTCGCGGGGAAAGCTCCTACAATGAGCAGTTCTTC. Protein product: CASSVRGESSYNEQFF.

This clonotype came up a few times. The chain uses TRBV12-3 or TRBV12-4 and TRBJ2-6; D unclear. V was cut by 5 bases and J by 0 bases, with 8 bases left in between. The CDR3 is 15 amino acids. DNA for the CDR3: TGTGCCAGCAGTGGTGGGATCTCTGGGGCCAACGTCCTGACTTTC. Encoded protein: CASSGGISGANVLTF.

This clonotype was found many times. V gene TRBV19 combines with J gene TRBJ1-5, with 7 bases identical to TRBD1. The CDR3 covers 12 residues. The germline V gene encodes CDR1 LNHDA and CDR2 SQIVND (reference sequence). V was clipped by 9 bases and J by 5 bases; unmatched bases: 4. The CDR3 sequence is CASSGGYQPQHF. The CDR3 coding sequence is TGTGCCAGCTCAGGGGGATATCAGCCCCAGCATTTT.

The chain joins TRBV30 to TRBJ2-3; D tentatively reads TRBD1 or TRBD2 (5 bases each). The CDR3 loop spans 15 amino acids. The germline gives CDR1 GTSNPN, CDR2 SVGIG (reference sequence). Trimming removed 5 bases at V and 1 base at J, with 16 bases between. Here the CDR3 DNA reads TGTGCCTGGGAGAACCGGGACCTCCGCACAGATACGCAGTATTTT. Amino acid sequence: CAWENRDLRTDTQYF.

This chain connects TRBV12-3 or TRBV12-4 to TRBJ1-5; TRBD1 agrees at 10 bases. The CDR3 consists of 16 residues. The junction had 9 bases not matched to a gene; V was cut back by 6 bases and J by 4 bases. The CDR3 DNA reads as TGTGCCAGCAGGGCCGGGGACAGGGGTCGGAATCAGCCCCAGCATTTT. The encoded protein is CASRAGDRGRNQPQHF.

The chain has TRBV29-1 and TRBJ2-3; D not resolved. Germline-derived CDR1 and CDR2 are SQVTM and ANQGSEA. Between the trimmed V and J ends, which lost 4 bases and 4 bases, there was a span of 12 bases. This CDR3 is 13 amino acids long. CDR3 DNA: TGCAGCGTTGCGGGCGTACCTCCAGATACGCAGTATTTT. Translation: CSVAGVPPDTQYF.

The chain joins TRBV6-2 or TRBV6-3 to TRBJ2-1; 12 bases match TRBD1. Germline values: CDR1 MNHEY, CDR2 SVGEGT. The length of the CDR3 is 17 residues. J was trimmed by 8 bases and V by 7 bases; bases with no gene match: 15. CDR3 bases: TGTGCCAGCATCTCATTATACCTCGGGACAGGGGGCTATGAGCAGTTCTTC. Amino acids: CASISLYLGTGGYEQFF.

This clonotype occurred many times. Here the CDR3 reads CASSKGGYEQYF. CDR3 in DNA: TGTGCCAGCAGCAAAGGGGGATACGAGCAGTACTTC. V is TRBV7-8 and J is TRBJ2-7, with D maybe TRBD1 (6 bases). The CDR3 consists of 12 residues. From germline, CDR1 is SGHVS and CDR2 FQNEAQ. V was cut by 5 bases and J by 4 bases, with 9 bases left in between.

This clonotype was observed many times. The chain uses TRBV29-1 and TRBJ1-3; D remains unclear. Germline assignment: CDR1 SQVTM and CDR2 ANQGSEA. Trimming took off 6 bases at V and 0 bases at J, with 9 bases between the two ends. The CDR3 consists of 13 residues. CDR3 region: CSVRSGSGNTIYF. The CDR3, as DNA: TGCAGCGTCAGGAGTGGCTCTGGAAACACCATATATTTT.

The chain uses TRBV7-6 and TRBJ2-3; no reliable D call. V dropped 5 bases and J dropped 0 bases, with 9 bases sitting between them. This CDR3 comprises 14 residues. The germline gives CDR1 SGHVS, CDR2 FNYEAQ. CDR3 residues: CASSPYSSTDTQYF. In nucleotides, the CDR3 is TGTGCCAGCAGCCCCTATTCAAGCACAGATACGCAGTATTTT.

This clonotype was seen many times. The J gene is TRBJ2-5, the V gene TRBV3-1, with D possibly being TRBD2 (5 bases). Trimming pared 2 bases from V and 4 bases from J, leaving 14 bases between. The CDR3 is 15 amino acids. Germline-derived CDR1 and CDR2 are LGHDT and YNNKEL (reference sequence). This CDR3 reads CASSQRGLPGETQYF. The CDR3 nucleotides read TGTGCCAGCAGCCAAAGAGGACTCCCGGGAGAGACCCAGTACTTC.

The gene calls are TRBV29-1 and TRBJ2-5; unclear D gene. Germline V CDR1 and CDR2: SQVTM, ANQGSEA. V was shortened by 4 bases and J by 2 bases, with 8 bases between the two germline ends. The CDR3 runs 12 residues. The CDR3 reads CSVVHGQETQYF. The CDR3 DNA reads TGCAGCGTTGTCCATGGGCAAGAGACCCAGTACTTC.

J is TRBJ1-4 and V is TRBV20-1; D is unclear. CDR3 length equals 13 residues. Germline loops: CDR1 DFQATT, CDR2 SNEGSKA (reference sequence). V lost 8 bases and J lost 4, with 14 bases in between. The CDR3 coding sequence is TGCAGTAGCCCGGGTGCGGATAATGAAAAACTGTTTTTT. This sequence encodes CSSPGADNEKLFF.

This clonotype was seen ten or more times. The chain carries TRBV5-1 and TRBJ2-2; D may be TRBD2 (6 bases). The CDR3 length is 14 residues. Germline assignment: CDR1 SGHRS and CDR2 YFSETQ. Trimming removed 5 bases from V and 1 base from J, with 9 bases in between. The CDR3 reads CASSRRENTGELFF. The DNA for the CDR3 is TGCGCCAGCAGTCGGCGGGAGAACACCGGGGAGCTGTTTTTT.